The clone carrying this T cell receptor beta chain has ten or more counts. Its cognate antigen is unknown. The data originate from a study of Graves' ophthalmopathy and Graves' hyperthyroidism. Study findings and constraints: Among thyroid clonotypes expanded above 0.001 frequency, most also appeared in blood.

Uncontrolled infections, pregnancy, lactation or other autoimmune diseases led to patient exclusion. CDR3 length equals 16 residues. V gave up 3 bases and J gave up 8 bases, with 23 bases separating them. CDR1 SGHRS and CDR2 YFSETQ come from the germline V gene. Using RNA transcripts, the TCR beta CDR3 regions were amplified. HTBI primers primed a first-round RT-PCR, and a second-round multiplex PCR followed. TCRdb redid the calling of the multiplex PCR reads with MiXCR, one entry per CDR3 protein. This sample carries 500,000 to 700,000 distinct CDR3 sequences, about 20% of them seen once, and the ten largest clones take roughly 6.9%.

Source material: peripheral blood. The gene calls are TRBV5-1 and TRBJ1-2; perhaps TRBD1 as D (5 bases). The sequence was obtained from a woman in her late teens or twenties with stable Graves' hyperthyroidism. Some clones in this sample may be carry-over from other donors' samples. The CDR3 region is CASSSTVGTFKDGYTF. CDR3 nucleotides: TGCGCCAGCAGCTCTACCGTCGGGACTTTCAAGGACGGCTACACCTTC.